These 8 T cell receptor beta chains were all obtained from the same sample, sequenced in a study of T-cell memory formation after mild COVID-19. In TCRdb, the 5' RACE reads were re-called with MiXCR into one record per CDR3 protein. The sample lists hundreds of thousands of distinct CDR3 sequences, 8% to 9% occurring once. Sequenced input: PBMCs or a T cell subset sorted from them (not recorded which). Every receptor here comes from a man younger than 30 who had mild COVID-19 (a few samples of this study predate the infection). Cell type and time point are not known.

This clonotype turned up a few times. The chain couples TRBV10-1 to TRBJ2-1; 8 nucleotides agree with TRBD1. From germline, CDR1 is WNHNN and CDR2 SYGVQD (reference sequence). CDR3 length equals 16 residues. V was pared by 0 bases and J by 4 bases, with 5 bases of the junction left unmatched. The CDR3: CASSESQDRDYNEQFF. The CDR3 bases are TGCGCCAGCAGTGAGTCTCAGGACAGGGATTACAATGAGCAGTTCTTC.

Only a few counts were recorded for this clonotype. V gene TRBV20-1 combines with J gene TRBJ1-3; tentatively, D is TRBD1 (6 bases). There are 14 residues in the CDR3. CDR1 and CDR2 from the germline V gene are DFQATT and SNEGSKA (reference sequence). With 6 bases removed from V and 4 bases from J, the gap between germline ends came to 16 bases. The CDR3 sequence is CSAGGLGRGNTIYF. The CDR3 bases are TGCAGTGCAGGGGGATTGGGCAGGGGAAACACCATATATTTT.

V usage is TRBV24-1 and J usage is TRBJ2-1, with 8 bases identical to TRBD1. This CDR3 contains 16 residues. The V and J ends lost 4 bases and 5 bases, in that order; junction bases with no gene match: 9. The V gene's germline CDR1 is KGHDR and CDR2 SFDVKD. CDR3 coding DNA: TGTGCCACCAGTGACCCTGGACAGGGAAGAGACAATGAGCAGTTCTTC. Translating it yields CATSDPGQGRDNEQFF.

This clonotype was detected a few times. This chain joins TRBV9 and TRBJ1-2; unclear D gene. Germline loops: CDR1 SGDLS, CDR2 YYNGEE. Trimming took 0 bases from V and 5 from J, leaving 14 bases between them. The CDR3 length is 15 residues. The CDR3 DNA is TGTGCCAGCAGCGTAGGCGAGGGAAGTAGGTATGGCTACACCTTC. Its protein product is CASSVGEGSRYGYTF.

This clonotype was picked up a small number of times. The CDR3 DNA sequence: TGTGCCAGCAGCCGCGAGGGACGGTCAATTCGGGCCGGGGAGCTGTTTTTT. Its protein is CASSREGRSIRAGELFF. The V gene is TRBV7-9, the J gene TRBJ2-2; D may match TRBD1 or TRBD2 (5 bases each). There are 17 residues in the CDR3. Trimming shortened V by 5 bases and J by 6 bases, and 22 bases separated the two germline ends. Per the germline V gene, CDR1 is SEHNR and CDR2 is FQNEAQ (reference sequence).

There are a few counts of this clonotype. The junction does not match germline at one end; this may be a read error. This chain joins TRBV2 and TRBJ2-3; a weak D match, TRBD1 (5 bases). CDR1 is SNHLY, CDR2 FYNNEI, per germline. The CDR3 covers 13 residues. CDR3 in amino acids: CASREAGSDTQYF. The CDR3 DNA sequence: TGTGCCAGCAGGGAAGCAGGGTCAGATACGCAGTATTTT.

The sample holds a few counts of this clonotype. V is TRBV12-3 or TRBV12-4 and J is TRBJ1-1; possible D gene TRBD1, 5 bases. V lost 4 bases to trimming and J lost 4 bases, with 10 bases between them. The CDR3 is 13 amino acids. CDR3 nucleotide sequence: TGTGCCAGCAGTTACGGTGGGGCCACTGAAGCTTTCTTT. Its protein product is CASSYGGATEAFF.

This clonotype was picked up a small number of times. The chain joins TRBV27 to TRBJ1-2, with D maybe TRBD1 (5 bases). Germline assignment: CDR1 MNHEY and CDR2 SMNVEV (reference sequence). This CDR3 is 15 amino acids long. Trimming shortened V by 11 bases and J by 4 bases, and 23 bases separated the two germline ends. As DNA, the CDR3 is TGTGCCTCCCCGACTGCGGGGCTAGAAGGCTATGGCTACACCTTC. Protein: CASPTAGLEGYGYTF.